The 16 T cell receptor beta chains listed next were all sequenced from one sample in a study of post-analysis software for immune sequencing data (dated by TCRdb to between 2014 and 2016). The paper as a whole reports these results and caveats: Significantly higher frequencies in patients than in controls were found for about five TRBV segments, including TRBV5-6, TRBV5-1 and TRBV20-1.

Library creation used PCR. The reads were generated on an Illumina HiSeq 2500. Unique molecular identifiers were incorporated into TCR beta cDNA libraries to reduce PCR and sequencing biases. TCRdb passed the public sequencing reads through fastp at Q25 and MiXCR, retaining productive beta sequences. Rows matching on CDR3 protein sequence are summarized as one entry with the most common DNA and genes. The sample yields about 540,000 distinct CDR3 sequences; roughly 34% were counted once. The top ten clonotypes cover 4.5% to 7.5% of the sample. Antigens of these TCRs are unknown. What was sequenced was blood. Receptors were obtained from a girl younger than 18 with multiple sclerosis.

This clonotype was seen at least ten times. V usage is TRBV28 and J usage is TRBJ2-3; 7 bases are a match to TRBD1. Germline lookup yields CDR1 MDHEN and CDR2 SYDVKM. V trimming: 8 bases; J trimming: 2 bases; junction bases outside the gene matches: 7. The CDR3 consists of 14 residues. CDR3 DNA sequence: TGTGCCAGCGTACAGGGGACCTACACAGATACGCAGTATTTT. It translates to CASVQGTYTDTQYF.

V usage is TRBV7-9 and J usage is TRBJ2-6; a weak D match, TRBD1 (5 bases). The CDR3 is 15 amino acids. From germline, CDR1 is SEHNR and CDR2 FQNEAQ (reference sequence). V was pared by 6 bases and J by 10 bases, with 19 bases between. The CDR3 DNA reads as TGTGCCAGCAGTTTCCCCGACAGAGGCGCAAACGTCCTGACTTTC. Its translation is CASSFPDRGANVLTF.

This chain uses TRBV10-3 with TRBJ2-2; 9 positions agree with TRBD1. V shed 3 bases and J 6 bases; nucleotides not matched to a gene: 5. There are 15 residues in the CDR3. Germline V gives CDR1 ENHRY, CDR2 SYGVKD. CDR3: CAISEQGARAGELFF. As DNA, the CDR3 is TGTGCCATCAGTGAACAGGGGGCTAGGGCCGGGGAGCTGTTTTTT.

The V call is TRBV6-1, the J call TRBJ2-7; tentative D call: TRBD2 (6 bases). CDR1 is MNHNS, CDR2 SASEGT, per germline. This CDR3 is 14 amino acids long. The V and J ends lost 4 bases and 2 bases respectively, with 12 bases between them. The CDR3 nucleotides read TGTGCCAGCAGTGCCCGACTAGGAACCTACGAGCAGTACTTC. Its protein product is CASSARLGTYEQYF.

As DNA, the CDR3 is TGTGCCAGCAGGTACAGGGAAGGGTATGGCTACACCTTC. Translation: CASRYREGYGYTF. The V call is TRBV6-6, the J call TRBJ1-2; D possibly corresponds to TRBD1 (6 bases). Germline V CDR1 and CDR2: MNHNY, SVGAGI (reference sequence). Between the trimmed V and J ends, which lost 6 bases and 5 bases, there was a span of 13 bases. The CDR3 loop spans 13 amino acids.

The CDR3 protein is CATSDPDSSYEQYF. As DNA, the CDR3 is TGTGCCACCAGTGACCCAGACAGCTCCTACGAGCAGTACTTC. This sequence joins TRBV24-1 and TRBJ2-7; perhaps TRBD1 as D (5 bases). Germline-derived CDR1 and CDR2 are KGHDR and SFDVKD. V was cut by 4 bases and J by 0 bases, with 9 bases left in between. The CDR3 covers 14 residues.

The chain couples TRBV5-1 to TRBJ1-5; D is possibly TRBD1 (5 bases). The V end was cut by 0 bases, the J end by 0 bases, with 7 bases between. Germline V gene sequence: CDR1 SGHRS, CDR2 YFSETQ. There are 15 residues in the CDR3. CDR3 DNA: TGCGCCAGCAGCTTGGCAGGGTCTAGCAATCAGCCCCAGCATTTT. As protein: CASSLAGSSNQPQHF.

CDR3 sequence (DNA): TGTGCCAGCAGCTCCAGGGCGCTACTAAATGAAAAACTGTTTTTT. It codes for CASSSRALLNEKLFF. The gene calls are TRBV3-1 and TRBJ1-4, with a tentative D call TRBD1 (5 bases). The CDR3 covers 15 residues. Germline values: CDR1 LGHDT, CDR2 YNNKEL (reference sequence). Between the trimmed V and J ends, which lost 5 bases and 5 bases, there was a span of 15 bases.

CDR3 sequence reads: CASSQESHRGQDTQYF. In DNA, the CDR3 is TGTGCCAGCAGCCAAGAATCCCACAGGGGACAAGATACGCAGTATTTT. The chain couples TRBV4-2 to TRBJ2-3, with 7 bases aligning to TRBD1. This CDR3 has 16 amino acids. CDR1 is LGHNA and CDR2 is YNFKEQ in the germline V gene. With V trimmed by 0 bases and J by 5 bases, 8 bases remained unmatched.

The CDR3 loop is CASSAEGSSTDTQYF. CDR3 nucleotide sequence: TGTGCCAGCAGTGCAGAGGGATCTAGCACAGATACGCAGTATTTT. The chain has TRBV6-5 and TRBJ2-3; D might be TRBD2 (5 bases). The CDR3 extends over 15 amino acids. Germline CDR1 reads MNHEY; CDR2 reads SVGAGI. V lost 5 bases and J lost 0, with 12 bases in between.

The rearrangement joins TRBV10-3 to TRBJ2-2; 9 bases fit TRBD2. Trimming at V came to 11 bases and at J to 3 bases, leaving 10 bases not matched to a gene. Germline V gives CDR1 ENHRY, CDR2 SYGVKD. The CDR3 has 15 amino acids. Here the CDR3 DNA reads TGTGCCGTTCGAAGCGGGGGGCAAGACACCGGGGAGCTGTTTTTT. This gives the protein CAVRSGGQDTGELFF.

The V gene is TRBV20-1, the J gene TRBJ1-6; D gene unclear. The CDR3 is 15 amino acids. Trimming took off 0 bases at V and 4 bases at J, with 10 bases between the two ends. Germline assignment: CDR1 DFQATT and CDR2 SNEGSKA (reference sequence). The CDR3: CSARERQTYNSPLHF. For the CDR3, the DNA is TGCAGTGCTAGAGAGAGGCAAACTTATAATTCACCCCTCCACTTT.

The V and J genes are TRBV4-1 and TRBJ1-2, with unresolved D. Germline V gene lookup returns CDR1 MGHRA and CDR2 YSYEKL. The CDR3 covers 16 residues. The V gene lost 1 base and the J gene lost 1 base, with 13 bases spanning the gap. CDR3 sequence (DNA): TGCGCCAGCAGCCAAGTCGAGACAAAAATTAACTATGGCTACACCTTC. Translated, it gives CASSQVETKINYGYTF.

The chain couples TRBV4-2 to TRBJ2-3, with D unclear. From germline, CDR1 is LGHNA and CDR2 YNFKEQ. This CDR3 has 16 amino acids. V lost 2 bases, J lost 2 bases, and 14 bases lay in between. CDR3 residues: CASSQSEGGSTDTQYF. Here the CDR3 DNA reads TGTGCCAGCAGCCAAAGCGAAGGTGGATCCACAGATACGCAGTATTTT.

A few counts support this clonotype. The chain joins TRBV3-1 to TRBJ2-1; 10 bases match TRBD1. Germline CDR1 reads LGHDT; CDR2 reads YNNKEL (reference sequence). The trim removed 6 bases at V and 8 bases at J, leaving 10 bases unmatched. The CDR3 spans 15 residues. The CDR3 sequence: CASRFDRGLGDEQFF. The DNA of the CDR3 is TGTGCCAGCAGATTCGACAGGGGGCTAGGTGATGAGCAGTTCTTC.

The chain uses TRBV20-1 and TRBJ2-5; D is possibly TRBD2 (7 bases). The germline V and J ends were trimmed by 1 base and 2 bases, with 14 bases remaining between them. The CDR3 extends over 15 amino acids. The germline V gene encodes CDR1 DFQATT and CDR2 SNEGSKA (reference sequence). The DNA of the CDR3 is TGCAGTGCTAGAGCGGCGGGGGCTACACAAGAGACCCAGTACTTC. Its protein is CSARAAGATQETQYF.